The 3 T cell receptor beta chains below come from one sample, sequenced in a study of shared clonotypes between healthy human individuals. This table comes from immunoSEQ multiplex PCR, and its TCRdb copy is limited to in-frame clones, with some not included. The sample lists 2,500,000 or so clones, 80% to 95% occurring once. The specimen was naive CD4+ T cells from PBMCs. The subset here: CD45RA+ positively selected. The receptors stem from a man younger than 30 in good health. Some clones in this sample may be carry-over from other donors' samples.

This chain connects TRBV10-2 to TRBJ2-1, with TRBD2 matching 9 bases. This CDR3 region has 16 residues. Looked up from germline, CDR1 is WSHSY and CDR2 is SAAADI. V was pared by 2 bases and J by 4 bases, with 6 bases of the junction left unmatched. In DNA, the CDR3 is TGCGCCAGCAGTGAGCTCGTTCTAGCGGGATACAATGAGCAGTTCTTC. As protein: CASSELVLAGYNEQFF.

This sequence joins TRBV2 and TRBJ2-1; D remains ambiguous. V was cut by 4 bases and J by 7 bases, with 11 bases left in between. CDR1 and CDR2 from the germline V gene are SNHLY and FYNNEI. The CDR3 is made up of 13 amino acids. CDR3 protein: CASSVRSLNEQFF. DNA of the CDR3: TGTGCCAGCAGTGTTCGCTCCCTAAATGAGCAGTTCTTC.

The chain uses TRBV4-1 and TRBJ1-4, with D tentatively TRBD1 (6 bases). The germline CDR1 and CDR2 sequences are MGHRA and YSYEKL. The CDR3 extends over 16 amino acids. V gave up 4 bases and J gave up 4 bases, with 16 bases separating them. Here the CDR3 DNA reads TGCGCCAGCAGCCCAGGAGGGGGGAGCCATAATGAAAAACTGTTTTTT. Translating gives CASSPGGGSHNEKLFF.